The 3 T cell receptor beta chains below come from one sample, sequenced in a study of shared clonotypes between healthy human individuals. Clones were sequenced by immunoSEQ multiplex PCR, and TCRdb holds only the in-frame ones, with some missing. The data contain 800,000 or so clones, about 96% of them singletons. Naive CD8 cells lacked CD45RO, underwent positive selection for CCR7 and left out terminally differentiated effector memory CD45RA+ cells. Sample: naive CD8+ T cells sorted from blood. These receptor sequences come from a man between 25 and 39 years old in good health.

The V and J genes are TRBV19 and TRBJ2-2, with unresolved D. CDR1 is LNHDA, CDR2 SQIVND, per germline (reference sequence). Trimming stripped 8 bases from V and 7 bases from J, with 8 bases between. The CDR3 is made up of 11 amino acids. The CDR3 here is CASGPGGELFF. CDR3 DNA: TGTGCCAGTGGACCAGGCGGGGAGCTGTTTTTT.

V is TRBV19 and J is TRBJ2-7; 8 bases are shared with TRBD2. This CDR3 region has 14 residues. The junction had 3 bases not matched to a gene; V was cut back by 5 bases and J by 0 bases. CDR1 and CDR2 (germline): LNHDA, SQIVND (reference sequence). The CDR3 DNA sequence: TGTGCCAGTAGTTGGGCGGGGGGCTCCTACGAGCAGTACTTC. It is translated as CASSWAGGSYEQYF.

The J gene is TRBJ2-7, the V gene TRBV7-8; no clear D. V was pared by 0 bases and J by 6 bases, with 18 bases between. Germline V CDR1 and CDR2: SGHVS, FQNEAQ. This CDR3 comprises 16 residues. The CDR3 DNA sequence: TGTGCCAGCAGCTTAGCCGGTGCTGGCCTGAGTCTCGAGCAGTACTTC. This translates into CASSLAGAGLSLEQYF.